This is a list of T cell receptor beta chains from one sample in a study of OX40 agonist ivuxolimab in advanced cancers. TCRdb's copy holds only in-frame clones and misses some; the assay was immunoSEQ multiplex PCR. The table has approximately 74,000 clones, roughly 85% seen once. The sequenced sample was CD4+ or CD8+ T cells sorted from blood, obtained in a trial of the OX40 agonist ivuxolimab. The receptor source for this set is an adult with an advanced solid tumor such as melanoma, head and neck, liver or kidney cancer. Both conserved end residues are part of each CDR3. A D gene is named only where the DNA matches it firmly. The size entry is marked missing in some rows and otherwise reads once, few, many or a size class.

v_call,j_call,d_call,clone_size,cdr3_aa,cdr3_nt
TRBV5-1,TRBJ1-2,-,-,CASSLSGEGGYTF,TGCGCCAGCAGCTTATCAGGGGAAGGTGGCTACACCTTC
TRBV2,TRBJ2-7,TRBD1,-,CASRKGQGVYEQYF,TGTGCCAGCAGAAAGGGACAGGGGGTATACGAGCAGTACTTC
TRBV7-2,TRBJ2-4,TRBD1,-,CASSPYASTGGKNIQYF,TGTGCCAGCAGCCCCTACGCATCCACAGGGGGCAAAAACATTCAGTACTTC
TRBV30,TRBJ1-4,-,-,CAWSPGDMTNEKLFF,TGTGCCTGGAGTCCAGGGGACATGACTAATGAAAAACTGTTTTTT
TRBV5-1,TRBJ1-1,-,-,CASSLQQGRRDTEAFF,TGCGCCAGCAGCTTGCAGCAGGGCAGGAGGGACACTGAAGCTTTCTTT
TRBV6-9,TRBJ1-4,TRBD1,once,CATTTRGRGEKLFF,TGTGCCACCACAACCAGGGGGCGGGGAGAAAAACTGTTTTTT
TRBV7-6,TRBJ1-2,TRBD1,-,CASSLAQGSNYGYTF,TGTGCCAGCAGCTTAGCACAGGGGTCTAACTATGGCTACACCTTC
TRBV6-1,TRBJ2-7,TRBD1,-,CASGRTGGYEQYF,TGTGCCTCTGGACGGACAGGGGGCTATGAGCAGTACTTC
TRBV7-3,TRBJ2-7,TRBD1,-,CASSPRAETGAYEQYF,TGTGCCAGCAGCCCCCGTGCGGAGACAGGGGCGTACGAGCAGTACTTC
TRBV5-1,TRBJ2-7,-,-,CASSLVGEGQYF,TGCGCCAGCAGCTTGGTGGGCGAAGGGCAGTACTTC
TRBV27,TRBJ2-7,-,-,CASSLKQPSTGYEQYF,TGTGCCAGCAGTTTAAAACAGCCCTCCACTGGTTACGAGCAGTACTTC
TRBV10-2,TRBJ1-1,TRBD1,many,CASSESGQGHTEAFF,TGCGCCAGCAGTGAGTCCGGACAGGGTCACACTGAAGCTTTCTTT
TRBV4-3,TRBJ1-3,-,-,CASSQVRDTGSAGNTIYF,TGCGCCAGCAGCCAAGTCCGGGACACCGGATCCGCTGGAAACACCATATATTTT
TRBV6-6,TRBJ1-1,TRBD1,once,CASSRGQGAIGEAFF,TGTGCCAGCAGCCGCGGCCAGGGGGCGATAGGTGAAGCTTTCTTT
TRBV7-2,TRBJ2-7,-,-,CASSPGHYEQYF,TGTGCCAGCAGCCCGGGGCACTACGAGCAGTACTTC
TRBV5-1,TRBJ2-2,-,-,CASSLDPRTNTGELFF,TGCGCCAGCAGCTTGGATCCTAGGACGAACACCGGGGAGCTGTTTTTT
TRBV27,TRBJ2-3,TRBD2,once,CASSFKYPSGGVTDTQYF,TGTGCCAGCAGTTTCAAATACCCTAGCGGGGGAGTCACAGATACGCAGTATTTT
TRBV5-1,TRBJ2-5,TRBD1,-,CASRTGRETQYF,TGCGCCAGCAGGACAGGGCGGGAGACCCAGTACTTC
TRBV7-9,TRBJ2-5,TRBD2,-,CASSLGLAGDGETQYF,TGTGCCAGCAGCTTAGGGCTAGCGGGGGATGGAGAGACCCAGTACTTC
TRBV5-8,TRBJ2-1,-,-,CASSLWTRNEQFF,TGTGCCAGCAGCTTGTGGACGAGGAATGAGCAGTTCTTC
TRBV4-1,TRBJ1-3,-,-,CASESTVRNTIYF,TGCGCCAGCGAAAGTACTGTTCGGAACACCATATATTTT
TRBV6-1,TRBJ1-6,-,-,CASSEPTDRILHF,TGTGCCAGCAGTGAACCGACAGATCGGATCCTCCACTTT
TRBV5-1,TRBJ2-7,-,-,CASSFGESYEQYF,TGCGCCAGCAGCTTTGGGGAATCCTACGAGCAGTACTTC
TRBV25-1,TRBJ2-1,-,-,CASSESGSVGPSNEQFF,TGTGCCAGCAGTGAATCCGGTTCGGTGGGGCCTTCCAATGAGCAGTTCTTC
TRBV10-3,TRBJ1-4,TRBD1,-,CAISESLTGGTNEKLFF,TGTGCCATCAGTGAGTCGCTGACAGGGGGAACTAATGAAAAACTGTTTTTT